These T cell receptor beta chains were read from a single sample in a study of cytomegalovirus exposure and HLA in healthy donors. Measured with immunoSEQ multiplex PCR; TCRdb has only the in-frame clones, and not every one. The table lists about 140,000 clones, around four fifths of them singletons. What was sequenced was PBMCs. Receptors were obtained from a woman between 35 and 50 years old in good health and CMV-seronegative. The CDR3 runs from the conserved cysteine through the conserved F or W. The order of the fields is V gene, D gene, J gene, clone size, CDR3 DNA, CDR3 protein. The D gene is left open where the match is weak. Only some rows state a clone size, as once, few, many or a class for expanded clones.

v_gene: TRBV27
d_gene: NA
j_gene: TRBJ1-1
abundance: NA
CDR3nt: TGTGCCAGCCGCGCATTGTACACTGAAGCTTTCTTT
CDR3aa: CASRALYTEAFF

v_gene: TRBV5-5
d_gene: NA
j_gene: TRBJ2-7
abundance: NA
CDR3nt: TGTGCCAGCAGCTCGCAAGTGACCCCGGGGAACGAGCAGTACTTC
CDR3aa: CASSSQVTPGNEQYF

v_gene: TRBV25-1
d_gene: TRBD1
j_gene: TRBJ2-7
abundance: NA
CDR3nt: TGTGCCAGCAGTGTACAGGGGTGGTACGAGCAGTACTTC
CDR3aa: CASSVQGWYEQYF

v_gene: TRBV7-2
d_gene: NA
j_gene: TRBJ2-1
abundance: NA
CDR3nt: TGTGCCAGCAGCATTAAAGCGGTACCCTACAATGAGCAGTTCTTC
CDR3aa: CASSIKAVPYNEQFF

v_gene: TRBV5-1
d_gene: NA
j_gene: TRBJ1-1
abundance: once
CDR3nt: TGCGCCAGCAGCTTGGCGCCTTCGGGGGGATCAATGAACACTGAAGCTTTCTTT
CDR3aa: CASSLAPSGGSMNTEAFF

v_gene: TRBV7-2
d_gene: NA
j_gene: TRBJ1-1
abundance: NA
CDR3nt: TGTGCCAGCAGCTTAAGGTCGGGCAGGGGATATGAAGCTTTCTTT
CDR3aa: CASSLRSGRGYEAFF

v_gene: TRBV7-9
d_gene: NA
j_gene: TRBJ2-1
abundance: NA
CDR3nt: TGTGCCAGCAGCGGGACAAGCAATGAGCAGTTCTTC
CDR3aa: CASSGTSNEQFF

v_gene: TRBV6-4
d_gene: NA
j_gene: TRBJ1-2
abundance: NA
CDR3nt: TGTGCCAGCAGCTCCGGGAACCCTGGCTACACCTTC
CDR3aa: CASSSGNPGYTF

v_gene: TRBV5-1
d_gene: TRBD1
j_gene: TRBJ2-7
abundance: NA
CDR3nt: TGCGCCAGCAGCATCGGGGGACAGGGGACCTACGAGCAGTACTTC
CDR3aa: CASSIGGQGTYEQYF

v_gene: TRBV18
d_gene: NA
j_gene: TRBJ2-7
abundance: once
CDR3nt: TGTGCCAGCTCACCTCTGAGTGGAGGCACAGAGCAGTACTTC
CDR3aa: CASSPLSGGTEQYF

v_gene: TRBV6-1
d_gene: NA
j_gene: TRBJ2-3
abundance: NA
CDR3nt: TGTGCCAGCAGTTTTGGACAAGGTGAGACAGATACGCAGTATTTT
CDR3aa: CASSFGQGETDTQYF

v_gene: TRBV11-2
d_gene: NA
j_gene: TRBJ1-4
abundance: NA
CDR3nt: TGTGCCAGCAGCAGGGACAATGTTGATGAAAAACTGTTTTTT
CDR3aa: CASSRDNVDEKLFF

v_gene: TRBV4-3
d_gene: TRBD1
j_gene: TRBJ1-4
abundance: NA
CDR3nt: TGCGCCAGCAGCCAAGATAGGGGACAGGTTAATGAAAAACTGTTTTTT
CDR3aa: CASSQDRGQVNEKLFF

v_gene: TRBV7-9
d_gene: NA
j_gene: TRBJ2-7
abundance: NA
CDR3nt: TGTGCCAGCAGCTTTAACTACGAGCAGTACTTC
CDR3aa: CASSFNYEQYF

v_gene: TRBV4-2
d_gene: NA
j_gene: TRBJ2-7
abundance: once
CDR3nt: TGTGCCAGCAGCCAAGATCGTGAGGGTGGGTACGAGCAGTACTTC
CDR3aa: CASSQDREGGYEQYF

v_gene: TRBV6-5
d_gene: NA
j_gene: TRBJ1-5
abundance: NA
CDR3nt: TGTGCCAGCAGGACTTCAGGGCTCAATCAGCCCCAGCATTTT
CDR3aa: CASRTSGLNQPQHF

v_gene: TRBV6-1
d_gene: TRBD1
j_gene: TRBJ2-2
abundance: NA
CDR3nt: TGTGCCAGCAGTAGACAGGGGACAAACACCGGGGAGCTGTTTTTT
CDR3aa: CASSRQGTNTGELFF

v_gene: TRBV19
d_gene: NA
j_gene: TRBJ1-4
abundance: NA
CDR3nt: TGTGCCAGTAGTAGTTCGGCCAGCGGGAGCGAAAAACTGTTTTTT
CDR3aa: CASSSSASGSEKLFF

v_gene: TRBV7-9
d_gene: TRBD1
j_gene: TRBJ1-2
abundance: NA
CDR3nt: TGTGCCAGCAACGGACAGGGCGACTATGGCTACACCTTC
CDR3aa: CASNGQGDYGYTF

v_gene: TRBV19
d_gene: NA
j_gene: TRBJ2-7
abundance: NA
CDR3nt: TGTGCCACCTCGGGATACAGCGGTTACGAGCAGTACTTC
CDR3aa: CATSGYSGYEQYF

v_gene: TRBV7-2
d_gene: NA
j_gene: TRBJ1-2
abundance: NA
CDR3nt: TGTGCCAGCAGCTTAGGTACTAATGGCTACACCTTC
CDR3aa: CASSLGTNGYTF

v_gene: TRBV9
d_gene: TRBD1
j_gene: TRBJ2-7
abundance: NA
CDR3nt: TGTGCCAGCAGCGTAGGGGGGACAGGGCTATCCTACGAGCAGTACTTC
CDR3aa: CASSVGGTGLSYEQYF

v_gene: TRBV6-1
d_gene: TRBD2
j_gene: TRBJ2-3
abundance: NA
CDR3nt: TGTGCCAGCAAGGAACTAGCGGGCTACGATACGCAGTATTTT
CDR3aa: CASKELAGYDTQYF

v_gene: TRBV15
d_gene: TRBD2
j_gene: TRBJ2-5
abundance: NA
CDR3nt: TGTGCCACCAGCAGAGGGGGCCTGGGGGGGGAGACCCAGTACTTC
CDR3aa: CATSRGGLGGETQYF

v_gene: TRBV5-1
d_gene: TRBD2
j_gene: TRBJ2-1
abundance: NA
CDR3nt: TGCGCCAGCAGAGGTGCTAGCGGAAGGACCTTCTCCTACAATGAGCAGTTCTTC
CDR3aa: CASRGASGRTFSYNEQFF

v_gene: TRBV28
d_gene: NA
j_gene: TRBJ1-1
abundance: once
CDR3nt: TGTGCCAGCAGTTTGCAGGGCCCGGCTTTCTTT
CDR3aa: CASSLQGPAFF

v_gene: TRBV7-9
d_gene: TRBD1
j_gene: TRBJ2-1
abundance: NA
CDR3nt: TGTGCCAGCAGCACCAGGGGGAGCTCCTACAATGAGCAGTTCTTC
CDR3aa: CASSTRGSSYNEQFF

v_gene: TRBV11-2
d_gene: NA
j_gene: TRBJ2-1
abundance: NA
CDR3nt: TGTGCCAGCAGCAACCCTGGTTCGGGCAATGAGCAGTTCTTC
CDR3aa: CASSNPGSGNEQFF

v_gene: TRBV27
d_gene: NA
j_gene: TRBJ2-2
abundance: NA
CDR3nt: TGTGCCAGCAGTCCCCGCGGGGCCGGGGAGCTGTTTTTT
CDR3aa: CASSPRGAGELFF

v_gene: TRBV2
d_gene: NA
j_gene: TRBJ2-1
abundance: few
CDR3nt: TGTGCCAGCAGTGAGGGACTTAGTAGCTTCTTC
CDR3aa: CASSEGLSSFF

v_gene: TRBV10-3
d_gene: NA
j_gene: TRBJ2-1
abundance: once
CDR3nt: TGTGCCATCAGAGGGGACTCTCGCTCCTACAATGAGCAGTTCTTC
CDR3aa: CAIRGDSRSYNEQFF

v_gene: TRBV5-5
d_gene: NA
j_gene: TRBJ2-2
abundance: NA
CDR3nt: TGTGCCAGCAGCTTTTATGCCGGGGAGCTGTTTTTT
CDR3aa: CASSFYAGELFF

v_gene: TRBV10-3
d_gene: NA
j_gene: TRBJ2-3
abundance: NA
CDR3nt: TGTGCCATCAGGGACTCAGGACAGTACTTAACAGATACGCAGTATTTT
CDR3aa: CAIRDSGQYLTDTQYF

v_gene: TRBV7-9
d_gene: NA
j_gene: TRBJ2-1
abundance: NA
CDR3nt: TGTGCCAGCAGCTTAGGGTTTGCGTTTGTCACTGAGCAGTTCTTC
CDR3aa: CASSLGFAFVTEQFF

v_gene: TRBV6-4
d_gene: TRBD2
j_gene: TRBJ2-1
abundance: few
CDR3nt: TGTGCCAGCAGTGCTTCTAGCGGGTATTTAAATGAGCAGTTCTTC
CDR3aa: CASSASSGYLNEQFF

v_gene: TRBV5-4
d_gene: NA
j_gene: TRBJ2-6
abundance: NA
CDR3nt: TGTGCCACAGGTTTGTCCGGGGCCAACGTCCTGACTTTC
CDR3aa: CATGLSGANVLTF

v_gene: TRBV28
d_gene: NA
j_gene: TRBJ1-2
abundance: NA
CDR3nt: TGTGCCAGCAGTGATGCTCCGGGATCCTTGACTAACTATGGCTACACCTTC
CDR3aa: CASSDAPGSLTNYGYTF

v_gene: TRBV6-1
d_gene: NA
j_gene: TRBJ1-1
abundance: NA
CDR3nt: TGTGCCAGCAGTGAAGCCCCTGTGGGGGCGTGGGGGAACACTGAAGCTTTCTTT
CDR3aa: CASSEAPVGAWGNTEAFF

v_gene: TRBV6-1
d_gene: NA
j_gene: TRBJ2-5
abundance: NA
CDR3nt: TGTGCCAGCAACCAAGGGGAAGAGACCCAGTACTTC
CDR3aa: CASNQGEETQYF

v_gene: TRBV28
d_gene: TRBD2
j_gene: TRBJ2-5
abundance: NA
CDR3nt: TGTGCCAGCAGTCCACGACTAGCGGGGGCCCGGACCCAGTACTTC
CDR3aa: CASSPRLAGARTQYF

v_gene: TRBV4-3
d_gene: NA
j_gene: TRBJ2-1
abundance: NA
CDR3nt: TGCGCCAGCAGCCAACTGACAGATAGCTCCTACAATGAGCAGTTCTTC
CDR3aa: CASSQLTDSSYNEQFF

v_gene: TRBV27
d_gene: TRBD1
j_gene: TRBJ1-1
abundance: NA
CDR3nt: TGTGCCAGCAGTTCCGCGATTACAGGGGGCGTTATCACTGAAGCTTTCTTT
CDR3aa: CASSSAITGGVITEAFF

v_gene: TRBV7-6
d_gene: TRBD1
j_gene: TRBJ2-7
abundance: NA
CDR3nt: TGTGCCAGCAGCCTTGCCAGACAGGGGGTATTCGAGCAGTACTTC
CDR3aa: CASSLARQGVFEQYF

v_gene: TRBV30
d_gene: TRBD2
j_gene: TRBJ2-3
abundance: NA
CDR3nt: TGTGCCTGGAGCTTCGGCGGGAGATCCGGAGATACGCAGTATTTT
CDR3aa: CAWSFGGRSGDTQYF

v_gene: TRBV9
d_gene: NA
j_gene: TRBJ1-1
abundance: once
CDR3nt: TGTGCCAGCAGCCTCTATTACAGCACTGAAGCTTTCTTT
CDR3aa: CASSLYYSTEAFF

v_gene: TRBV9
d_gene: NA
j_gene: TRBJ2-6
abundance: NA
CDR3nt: TGTGCCAGCCTTTTTTCTGGGGCCAACGTCCTGACTTTC
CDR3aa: CASLFSGANVLTF

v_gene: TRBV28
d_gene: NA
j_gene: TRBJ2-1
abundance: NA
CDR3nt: TGTGCCAGCAGTTTCCAGAACGAGCAGTTCTTC
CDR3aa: CASSFQNEQFF

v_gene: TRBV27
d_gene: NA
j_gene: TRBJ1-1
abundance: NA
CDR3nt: TGTGCCAGCAGACCCCGCTTTCGGGTGTACACTGAAGCTTTCTTT
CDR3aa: CASRPRFRVYTEAFF